The clone carrying this T cell receptor (beta chain) was seen once. This sample is drawn from a study of T cells after somatic rescue of genetic block. CDR1 is MNHEY and CDR2 is SVGAGI in the germline V gene. After removal of 6 bases from V and 0 bases from J, the junction contained 2 bases not matched to a gene. The length of the CDR3 is 13 residues. Only in-frame clones appear in the TCRdb table, and some are missing; sequencing was by immunoSEQ multiplex PCR. The repertoire includes 11,000 to 15,000 clones, about two thirds of them detected once, and more than 13% sits in the top ten. The source is a boy aged 10-17 years. Sequencing was done on a sample of peripheral blood mononuclear cells (PBMCs). This chain uses TRBV6-5 with TRBJ2-7; TRBD1 aligns across 7 bases. CDR3 loop: CASRGQVSYEQYF. The CDR3 coding sequence is TGTGCCAGCAGAGGACAGGTCTCCTACGAGCAGTACTTC.